The 30 T cell receptor beta chains in this list originate from one sample, sequenced in a study of STAT5B mutations in CD4+ large granular lymphocyte leukemia. TCRdb's copy holds only in-frame clones and misses some; the assay was immunoSEQ multiplex PCR. The sample has tens of thousands of clones, roughly three quarters seen once. Sample: CD4+ T cells from blood buffy coats. Source of these receptors: a human donor in good health.

This CDR3 is CASSPLGVGAVAWDTQYF. CDR3 bases: TGTGCCAGCAGCCCACTAGGGGTCGGGGCTGTAGCGTGGGATACGCAGTATTTT. The chain has TRBV9 and TRBJ2-3; either TRBD1 or TRBD2 may fit D (5 bases each). The CDR3 totals 18 residues. Trimming shortened V by 4 bases and J by 6 bases, and 27 bases separated the two germline ends. Looked up from germline, CDR1 is SGDLS and CDR2 is YYNGEE.

The rearrangement uses TRBV6-5 and TRBJ2-7; a weak D match, TRBD1 (6 bases). Trimming took off 7 bases at V and 3 bases at J, with 19 bases between the two ends. Germline lookup yields CDR1 MNHEY and CDR2 SVGAGI. The CDR3 loop spans 15 amino acids. In DNA, the CDR3 is TGTGCCAGCACCGAACGAACGGGACAACACTACGAGCAGTACTTC. Residues: CASTERTGQHYEQYF.

This rearrangement joins TRBV6-6 to TRBJ2-2, with TRBD2 identical over 9 bases. This CDR3 contains 14 residues. CDR1 is MNHNY and CDR2 is SVGAGI in the germline V gene (reference sequence). J was trimmed by 4 bases and V by 6 bases; bases with no gene match: 3. The CDR3 loop is CASSLAGFTGELFF. The CDR3 nucleotides are TGTGCCAGCAGCCTAGCGGGGTTCACCGGGGAGCTGTTTTTT.

This CDR3 is CASSITRDSPLHF. CDR3 DNA sequence: TGTGCCAGCAGCATAACCAGGGATTCACCCCTCCACTTT. The chain recombines TRBV7-9 with TRBJ1-6, with TRBD1 as a possible D gene (5 bases). V lost 5 bases and J lost 8, with 10 bases in between. The CDR3 runs to 13 residues. Germline lookup yields CDR1 SEHNR and CDR2 FQNEAQ (reference sequence).

J is TRBJ1-4 and V is TRBV9, with D unclear. V lost 0 bases to trimming and J lost 0 bases, with 6 bases between them. CDR1 and CDR2 (germline): SGDLS, YYNGEE. This CDR3 has 15 residues. CDR3 loop: CASSVGPATNEKLFF. For the CDR3, the DNA is TGTGCCAGCAGCGTAGGACCAGCAACTAATGAAAAACTGTTTTTT.

This chain joins TRBV18 and TRBJ2-7; D unresolved. Germline V gene sequence: CDR1 KGHSH, CDR2 LQKENI. The CDR3 consists of 15 residues. The V and J ends lost 2 bases and 4 bases respectively, with 15 bases between them. The CDR3 reads CASSPKGKELYEQYF. CDR3 coding DNA: TGTGCCAGCTCACCAAAGGGCAAGGAACTATACGAGCAGTACTTC.

This clone was found a few times. This chain joins TRBV7-9 and TRBJ1-1, with 7 bases aligning to TRBD1. This CDR3 spans 15 amino acids. V dropped 0 bases and J dropped 5; count of bases not matched to a gene: 6. Germline CDR1 reads SEHNR; CDR2 reads FQNEAQ (reference sequence). The CDR3 DNA reads TGTGCCAGCAGCTTAGCTGCAGGGGGGAGTACTGAAGCTTTCTTT. This sequence encodes CASSLAAGGSTEAFF.

This clone has just a few counts. The chain uses TRBV4-2 and TRBJ1-2; possibly TRBD1 for D (5 bases). Germline V gives CDR1 LGHNA, CDR2 YNFKEQ. V was pared by 0 bases and J by 2 bases, with 13 bases between. The CDR3 extends over 16 amino acids. The DNA for the CDR3 is TGTGCCAGCAGCCAAGAGATAGGCAGGGCCAACTATGGCTACACCTTC. The encoded protein is CASSQEIGRANYGYTF.

This sequence joins TRBV6-5 and TRBJ2-5; TRBD2 matches 8 bases. After removal of 6 bases from V and 4 bases from J, the junction contained 7 bases not matched to a gene. The germline CDR1 and CDR2 sequences are MNHEY and SVGAGI. CDR3 length: 14 amino acids. Here the CDR3 reads CASRAAGGAETQYF. CDR3 nucleotides: TGTGCCAGCAGGGCGGCGGGGGGCGCAGAGACCCAGTACTTC.

CDR3 coding DNA: TGCAGCGTTGAAGAGGGGAACTATGGCTACACCTTC. As protein: CSVEEGNYGYTF. The chain is built from TRBV29-1 and TRBJ1-2; no reliable D call. This CDR3 region has 12 residues. Germline V CDR1 and CDR2: SQVTM, ANQGSEA. The V gene lost 0 bases and the J gene lost 2 bases, with 4 bases spanning the gap.

In its sample, this clone was seen a few times. The gene calls are TRBV18 and TRBJ2-7, with D possibly being TRBD2 (5 bases). The V and J ends lost 5 bases and 4 bases respectively, with 18 bases between them. Per the germline V gene, CDR1 is KGHSH and CDR2 is LQKENI. There are 15 residues in the CDR3. The CDR3 sequence is CASSASMVSGYEQYF. DNA of the CDR3: TGTGCCAGCTCAGCATCGATGGTCTCGGGGTACGAGCAGTACTTC.

The chain carries TRBV5-4 and TRBJ1-2, with a tentative D call TRBD1 (5 bases). The germline gives CDR1 SGHNT, CDR2 YYREEE (reference sequence). The CDR3 length is 15 residues. V lost 4 bases and J lost 1, with 14 bases in between. The CDR3 region has the DNA TGTGCCAGCAGCCTTGCGGGACGGGTTAACTATGGCTACACCTTC. This encodes CASSLAGRVNYGYTF.

The V and J genes are TRBV6-5 and TRBJ1-3; D perhaps matches TRBD1 (5 bases). The CDR3 length is 15 residues. Trimming left V 6 bases short and J 0 bases short, with 12 bases between. Germline lookup yields CDR1 MNHEY and CDR2 SVGAGI. The CDR3 loop is CASSRKGVSGNTIYF. The DNA of the CDR3 is TGTGCCAGCAGCCGAAAAGGGGTCTCTGGAAACACCATATATTTT.

The chain couples TRBV21-1 to TRBJ2-2; the D call in the table, TRBD1, was not verified against the DNA. TRBV21-1 has pseudogene status. This CDR3 has 17 residues. DNA for the CDR3: TGTGCCAGCAGCAAAGAAGGGGGCCCCGGGAACACCGGGGAGCTGTTTTTT. Translation: CASSKEGGPGNTGELFF.

The chain joins TRBV12-5 to TRBJ2-3; D may be TRBD2 (5 bases). The CDR3 contains 12 residues. Germline V gives CDR1 LGHNT, CDR2 FRNRAP. V lost 10 bases to trimming and J lost 7 bases, with 15 bases between them. For the CDR3, the DNA is TGTGCTACGGCTAGAGCGGCGTATACGCAGTATTTT. Its translation is CATARAAYTQYF.

In its sample, this clone was seen once. This chain links TRBV9 with TRBJ1-2, with D unresolved. The CDR3 runs to 14 residues. The germline V gene encodes CDR1 SGDLS and CDR2 YYNGEE. V lost 3 bases and J 2 bases, leaving 11 bases between the germline ends. CDR3 loop: CASSASATNYGYTF. The CDR3 coding sequence is TGTGCCAGCAGCGCGTCGGCTACAAACTATGGCTACACCTTC.

This sequence joins TRBV30 and TRBJ2-7; D may be TRBD2 (7 bases). Trimming shortened V by 8 bases and J by 4 bases, and 27 bases separated the two germline ends. Germline V gene data show CDR1 as GTSNPN and CDR2 as SVGIG (reference sequence). The CDR3 has 16 residues. CDR3 sequence reads: CATKGGGFGGGYEQYF. In nucleotides, the CDR3 is TGTGCCACTAAGGGGGGAGGTTTCGGCGGGGGATACGAGCAGTACTTC.

The rearrangement uses TRBV4-2 and TRBJ1-1; TRBD1 agrees at 12 bases. CDR1 and CDR2 (germline): LGHNA, YNFKEQ. The CDR3 loop spans 17 amino acids. The V gene end was trimmed by 3 bases and the J gene end by 3 bases; junction bases not matched to a gene: 8. The CDR3 loop is CASSQMGDRGQHTEAFF. The DNA for the CDR3 is TGTGCCAGCAGCCAGATGGGGGACAGGGGGCAGCACACTGAAGCTTTCTTT.

The rearrangement uses TRBV7-8 and TRBJ2-3, with D tentatively TRBD2 (6 bases). The CDR3 spans 15 residues. Trimming removed 1 base at V and 5 bases at J, with 13 bases between. The germline V gene has CDR1 SGHVS and CDR2 FQNEAQ. The CDR3 loop reads CASSLGGGARDTQYF. The CDR3 DNA follows: TGTGCCAGCAGCTTAGGGGGCGGGGCTCGAGATACGCAGTATTTT.

The rearrangement links TRBV2 to TRBJ1-2; the D gene is possibly TRBD1 (6 bases). The V gene's germline CDR1 is SNHLY and CDR2 FYNNEI. The CDR3 totals 14 residues. Trimming pared 2 bases from V and 4 bases from J, leaving 11 bases between. Written as DNA, the CDR3 is TGTGCCAGCAGTGAACAGGGGCTCGGCTATGGCTACACCTTC. Its translation is CASSEQGLGYGYTF.

The table lists this clone with a few counts. CDR3 DNA sequence: TGTGCCAGCAGCACGCAGAGCACCGGGGAGCTGTTTTTT. Amino acid sequence: CASSTQSTGELFF. The chain recombines TRBV14 with TRBJ2-2; D unclear. Germline loops: CDR1 SGHDN, CDR2 FVKESK. This CDR3 spans 13 amino acids. Trimming took off 5 bases at V and 4 bases at J, with 8 bases between the two ends.

The chain recombines TRBV21-1 with TRBJ2-5; the D call TRBD2 from the table was never checked on the DNA. TRBV21-1 is listed as a pseudogene. CDR3 length equals 13 residues. This CDR3 reads CATSGLLQETQYF. The CDR3 DNA reads as TGTGCCACTTCGGGACTACTCCAAGAGACCCAGTACTTC.

This chain uses TRBV5-1 with TRBJ1-1, with TRBD1 matching 8 bases. Trimming removed 4 bases from V and 0 bases from J; junction bases left unmatched: 2. Germline V gene sequence: CDR1 SGHRS, CDR2 YFSETQ. The CDR3 has 14 amino acids. The chain's CDR3 is CASSLTGVNTEAFF. CDR3 in DNA: TGCGCCAGCAGCCTGACAGGGGTGAACACTGAAGCTTTCTTT.

The CDR3 DNA follows: TGTGCCAGCAGCTTAGCGACGACGGGGGGGCCATGGGATACGCAGTATTTT. Protein: CASSLATTGGPWDTQYF. The V and J genes are TRBV7-2 and TRBJ2-3, with 8 bases that match TRBD2. Unmatched junction bases numbered 11, after V lost 0 bases and J lost 6 bases. Germline V gives CDR1 SGHTA, CDR2 FQGNSA. The CDR3 is made up of 17 amino acids.

The chain joins TRBV9 to TRBJ2-3, with D possibly being TRBD1 (5 bases). Germline CDR1 is SGDLS and CDR2 is YYNGEE. The germline V and J ends were trimmed by 4 bases and 2 bases, with 14 bases remaining between them. The CDR3 consists of 15 residues. CDR3 coding DNA: TGTGCCAGCAGCCCAAGTCAGGGCCTCACAGATACGCAGTATTTT. The encoded protein is CASSPSQGLTDTQYF.

V gene TRBV6-5 combines with J gene TRBJ1-1; D unresolved. The V and J ends lost 2 bases and 4 bases respectively, with 8 bases between them. Germline CDR1 and CDR2: MNHEY and SVGAGI. There are 13 residues in the CDR3. CDR3 sequence: CASSYNSGTEAFF. CDR3 nucleotide sequence: TGTGCCAGCAGTTACAATTCGGGCACTGAAGCTTTCTTT.

This clone showed up just once. The rearrangement uses TRBV6-5 and TRBJ2-1; D possibly corresponds to TRBD2 (5 bases). With 6 bases removed from V and 0 bases from J, the gap between germline ends came to 9 bases. The CDR3 spans 14 residues. Germline CDR1 and CDR2: MNHEY and SVGAGI. The CDR3 bases are TGTGCCAGCAGATCGGGGTCCTCCTACAATGAGCAGTTCTTC. Protein product: CASRSGSSYNEQFF.

This chain uses TRBV4-2 with TRBJ1-5; TRBD1 might be the D (6 bases). The germline gives CDR1 LGHNA, CDR2 YNFKEQ. Trimming took off 0 bases at V and 6 bases at J, with 12 bases between the two ends. This CDR3 region has 15 residues. The CDR3 DNA reads as TGTGCCAGCAGCCAAGATGAGGGGGGACGTCAGCCCCAGCATTTT. Translation gives CASSQDEGGRQPQHF.

This chain links TRBV30 with TRBJ2-7; D might be TRBD1 or TRBD2, each matching 5 bases. Germline CDR1 reads GTSNPN; CDR2 reads SVGIG (reference sequence). The V end was cut by 3 bases, the J end by 3 bases, with 9 bases between. The CDR3 has 12 residues. CDR3 in DNA: TGTGCCTGGAGGCTTGGGGGCTACGAGCAGTACTTC. It yields the protein CAWRLGGYEQYF.

The rearrangement links TRBV18 to TRBJ1-2, with 9 bases matching TRBD1. Germline CDR1 reads KGHSH; CDR2 reads LQKENI. V was clipped by 2 bases and J by 7 bases; unmatched bases: 11. The CDR3 length is 16 residues. Written as DNA, the CDR3 is TGTGCCAGCTCACCATCGGTGCTACAGGGGGCAGGTGGCTACACCTTC. This encodes CASSPSVLQGAGGYTF.